The text below deals with one TCR beta chain. In germline, CDR1 is SEHNR, CDR2 FQNEAQ (reference sequence). V dropped 1 base and J dropped 3 bases, with 7 bases sitting between them. CDR3 length: 13 residues. This specimen belongs to a study of blood T cell repertoires in COVID-19. Looking at the study overall: Samples taken during acute and convalescent COVID-19 were collected in the United States, Italy and Spain. PBMCs, B-cell-depleted T cells, or T cells were the source of the cDNA or gDNA that made up the material.

Per the original methods: Researchers report that nucleated cell counts were estimated from reference gene primer amplification. Clones were sequenced by immunoSEQ multiplex PCR, and TCRdb holds only the in-frame ones, with some missing. Clone size and the V and J calls come from that table; the DNA yielded D and trimming. The sample lists 25,000 to 35,000 clones; roughly 85% were seen once. This chain uses TRBV7-9 with TRBJ2-7; TRBD1 is a possible D gene (6 bases). The clonotype comes from a human donor in a cohort sampled during active COVID-19. Sequenced sample: peripheral blood. The CDR3 bases are TGTGCCAGCAGCTTAGGGGGGCGCTACGAGCAGTACTTC. It specifies CASSLGGRYEQYF.